Below, 2 T cell receptor beta chains from the same sample are listed, as sequenced in a study of identical twins. TCRdb reprocessed the 5' RACE reads via MiXCR and lists one record per CDR3 protein. This table has 500,000 or so distinct CDR3 sequences, less than 25% appearing once. The sample also formed part of further work on T cells expressing NK-cell markers.

Sequences were obtained from CD4+ T cells sorted from blood. These receptors were obtained from a woman younger than 30 in good health.

This clonotype was seen more than once but under ten times. The J gene is TRBJ2-5, the V gene TRBV5-1; 7 bases agree with TRBD2. Germline lookup yields CDR1 SGHRS and CDR2 YFSETQ. Losses at the gene ends were 3 bases for V and 3 bases for J; bases not matched to a gene: 5. This CDR3 contains 14 residues. CDR3 sequence: CASSSGTTEETQYF. The CDR3 coding sequence is TGCGCCAGCAGCTCCGGGACTACGGAAGAGACCCAGTACTTC.

The rearrangement joins TRBV6-2 or TRBV6-3 to TRBJ2-2; TRBD1 agrees at 8 bases. V lost 4 bases and J lost 0; bases outside the gene matches: 4. The CDR3 length is 16 residues. The germline V gene encodes CDR1 MNHEY and CDR2 SVGEGT. In DNA, the CDR3 is TGTGCCAGCAGTTCCCAGGGGGCCCCGAACACCGGGGAGCTGTTTTTT. This codes for CASSSQGAPNTGELFF.